Each of the 28 T cell receptor beta chains below was sequenced from the same sample in a study of cytomegalovirus exposure and HLA in healthy donors. It was with 60 Vbeta and 13 Jbeta primers that the PCR ran. Assay: immunoSEQ multiplex PCR; the TCRdb copy retains only in-frame clones and omits some. The data contain 130,000 to 150,000 clones, roughly four fifths of them singletons. Source material: PBMCs. The receptors derive from a man aged 40-49 years in good health and CMV-seropositive.

The chain employs TRBV18 and TRBJ1-1; 8 positions agree with TRBD1. The CDR3 runs 16 residues. Trimming at V came to 2 bases and at J to 6 bases, leaving 11 bases not matched to a gene. The germline V gene encodes CDR1 KGHSH and CDR2 LQKENI. The DNA for the CDR3 is TGTGCCAGCTCACCAATGACAGGGGCAGGGTGGTCTGAAGCTTTCTTT. As protein: CASSPMTGAGWSEAFF.

The chain joins TRBV6-5 to TRBJ1-2, with 8 bases that match TRBD1. CDR3 length: 14 residues. The V gene end was trimmed by 2 bases and the J gene end by 4 bases; junction bases not matched to a gene: 3. The germline V gene has CDR1 MNHEY and CDR2 SVGAGI. The CDR3 nucleotides are TGTGCCAGCAGTTACGCGGGGACAGGCTATGGCTACACCTTC. Translating it yields CASSYAGTGYGYTF.

This clone has a handful of counts. The genes are TRBV19 and TRBJ2-5, with 8 bases aligning to TRBD1. There are 14 residues in the CDR3. Germline CDR1 and CDR2: LNHDA and SQIVND (reference sequence). Losses at the gene ends were 5 bases for V and 9 bases for J; bases not matched to a gene: 11. Here the CDR3 reads CASSGPGTGRSQYF. The CDR3 nucleotides read TGTGCCAGTAGTGGACCCGGGACAGGACGTTCCCAGTACTTC.

This clone has a single count. The J gene is TRBJ2-7, the V gene TRBV7-2; 8 bases align to TRBD1. V lost 3 bases to trimming and J lost 3 bases; unmatched junction nucleotides: 4. Germline V gene sequence: CDR1 SGHTA, CDR2 FQGNSA. The CDR3 covers 14 residues. The CDR3 spells CASSLGQVSYEQYF. Written as DNA, the CDR3 is TGTGCCAGCAGCTTGGGACAGGTTAGCTACGAGCAGTACTTC.

V usage is TRBV5-1 and J usage is TRBJ2-2; 7 bases align to TRBD1. The CDR3 is 15 amino acids. CDR1 SGHRS and CDR2 YFSETQ come from the germline V gene. Trimming at V came to 0 bases and at J to 4 bases, leaving 3 bases not matched to a gene. The CDR3 sequence: CASSLDRGGTGELFF. CDR3 coding DNA: TGCGCCAGCAGCTTGGACAGGGGCGGCACCGGGGAGCTGTTTTTT.

The chain employs TRBV2 and TRBJ2-7, with TRBD1 matching 11 bases. V lost 6 bases to trimming and J lost 9 bases; unmatched junction nucleotides: 4. This CDR3 is 12 amino acids long. The germline gives CDR1 SNHLY, CDR2 FYNNEI. The CDR3 bases are TGTGCCAGCAGGGGGACAGGGGGTGGGCAGTACTTC. This sequence encodes CASRGTGGGQYF.

CDR3 DNA sequence: TGTGCAAGTCGCTTATGGGCCAGGGGATGGGAACAGCCCCAGCATTTT. Encoded protein: CASRLWARGWEQPQHF. The chain combines TRBV12-2 with TRBJ1-5; TRBD1 reflects the table's D call only, with no check against the DNA. TRBV12-2 is labeled a pseudogene. The CDR3 is made up of 16 amino acids.

The chain employs TRBV7-2 and TRBJ2-1; a weak D match, TRBD2 (6 bases). The germline gives CDR1 SGHTA, CDR2 FQGNSA. There are 17 residues in the CDR3. Trimming cost V 3 bases and J 0 bases, with 15 bases left between them. CDR3 amino acids: CASSLTQGGSSYNEQFF. CDR3 in DNA: TGTGCCAGCAGCTTGACCCAGGGAGGCAGCTCCTACAATGAGCAGTTCTTC. The full variable domain, with the rest looked up from reference TRBV7-2 and TRBJ2-1, is GAGVSQSPSNKVTEKGKDVELRCDPISGHTALYWYRQSLGQGLEFLIYFQGNSAPDKSGLPSDRFSAERTGGSVSTLTIQRTQQEDSAVYLCASSLTQGGSSYNEQFFGPGTRLTVL.

V usage is TRBV7-8 and J usage is TRBJ1-2; 9 nucleotides align to TRBD1. The V segment lost 6 bases and the J segment 8 bases; nucleotides outside the gene matches: 7. The CDR3 runs 13 residues. The V gene's germline CDR1 is SGHVS and CDR2 FQNEAQ. The CDR3 DNA sequence: TGTGCCAGCAGTCGGACAGGGGTCGGGGGCTACACCTTC. Protein sequence: CASSRTGVGGYTF.

The chain links TRBV6-6 to TRBJ2-7, with 7 bases fitting TRBD1. Germline trimming cut 0 bases from V and 4 bases from J; bases unmatched to any gene: 6. Looked up from germline, CDR1 is MNHNY and CDR2 is SVGAGI (reference sequence). CDR3 length equals 15 residues. The CDR3 bases are TGTGCCAGCAGTTACTCGAGTCAGGGGGATTACGAGCAGTACTTC. Its protein product is CASSYSSQGDYEQYF.

This clone appeared a single time. This chain uses TRBV2 with TRBJ1-4; 8 bases fit TRBD1. V gave up 5 bases and J gave up 7 bases; unmatched junction bases: 6. CDR3 length: 14 amino acids. The V gene's germline CDR1 is SNHLY and CDR2 FYNNEI. The CDR3 DNA reads as TGTGCCAGCAGTCAAGGACAGGGTTTTGAAAAACTGTTTTTT. This sequence encodes CASSQGQGFEKLFF.

This clone is a singleton in its sample. The chain combines TRBV7-8 with TRBJ1-5; 7 bases fit TRBD1. The germline V gene encodes CDR1 SGHVS and CDR2 FQNEAQ. The CDR3 sequence is 15 residues long. Trimming cost V 4 bases and J 0 bases; bases outside gene matches: 3. The CDR3 protein is CASSWDRFSNQPQHF. DNA of the CDR3: TGTGCCAGCAGCTGGGACAGATTTAGCAATCAGCCCCAGCATTTT.

The V and J genes are TRBV5-6 and TRBJ1-2; D is uncertain. Germline loops: CDR1 SGHDT, CDR2 YYEEEE. V was shortened by 1 base and J by 3 bases, with 7 bases between the two germline ends. The CDR3 is 13 amino acids. The CDR3 is CASSLRGYYGYTF. CDR3 in DNA: TGTGCCAGCAGCTTGCGAGGGTACTATGGCTACACCTTC.

The chain couples TRBV10-2 to TRBJ2-3; tentative D call: TRBD2 (5 bases). Trimming stripped 4 bases from V and 0 bases from J, with 8 bases between. Germline-derived CDR1 and CDR2 are WSHSY and SAAADI. The CDR3 runs to 14 residues. The DNA of the CDR3 is TGCGCCAGCAGTGGGGTAGCGAGCACAGATACGCAGTATTTT. Amino acid sequence: CASSGVASTDTQYF.

This chain uses TRBV7-6 with TRBJ2-3; 11 nucleotides line up with TRBD2. V gave up 5 bases and J gave up 4 bases; unmatched junction bases: 8. CDR3 length: 16 amino acids. Germline V gene lookup returns CDR1 SGHVS and CDR2 FNYEAQ. CDR3 nucleotides: TGTGCCAGCAGCCCCGGGACTAGCGGCACTTCAGATACGCAGTATTTT. The encoded protein is CASSPGTSGTSDTQYF. Supplemented by reference TRBV7-6 and TRBJ2-3, the full variable domain reads GAGVSQSPRYKVTKRGQDVALRCDPISGHVSLYWYRQALGQGPEFLTYFNYEAQQDKSGLPNDRFSAERPEGSISTLTIQRTEQRDSAMYRCASSPGTSGTSDTQYFGPGTRLTVL.

The chain couples TRBV19 to TRBJ1-1; D possibly corresponds to TRBD1 (5 bases). The CDR3 spans 14 residues. Per germline, CDR1 LNHDA and CDR2 SQIVND (reference sequence). The V gene lost 3 bases and the J gene lost 7 bases, with 15 bases spanning the gap. DNA for the CDR3: TGTGCCAGTAGTATCTCTAGCAGGGAGGTTGAAGCTTTCTTT. Amino acid sequence: CASSISSREVEAFF.

This rearrangement joins TRBV7-9 to TRBJ2-6; the match to TRBD1 covers 7 bases. Trimming took 5 bases from V and 0 from J; bases not matched to a gene: 10. This CDR3 has 18 residues. Germline CDR1 and CDR2: SEHNR and FQNEAQ (reference sequence). The CDR3 is CASSRNRGAVSGANVLTF. DNA of the CDR3: TGTGCCAGCAGCCGAAACAGGGGCGCAGTCTCTGGGGCCAACGTCCTGACTTTC.

This clone was detected once. The rearrangement uses TRBV6-6 and TRBJ2-7; 9 bases match TRBD1. The V segment lost 5 bases and the J segment 2 bases; nucleotides outside the gene matches: 7. The CDR3 runs to 15 residues. Germline CDR1 is MNHNY and CDR2 is SVGAGI (reference sequence). This CDR3 is CASSPGQGFAYEQYF. For the CDR3, the DNA is TGTGCCAGCAGTCCCGGACAGGGGTTTGCCTACGAGCAGTACTTC.

The chain is built from TRBV4-3 and TRBJ1-1; D gene unclear. Deletions cut 0 bases from V and 2 bases from J, with 7 bases between. CDR1 and CDR2 from the germline V gene are LGHNA and YSLEER. The CDR3 totals 14 residues. Here the CDR3 reads CASSQEARNTEAFF. DNA of the CDR3: TGCGCCAGCAGCCAAGAGGCCAGAAACACTGAAGCTTTCTTT.

The chain is built from TRBV30 and TRBJ1-2; D gene unclear. V lost 0 bases and J 5 bases, leaving 10 bases between the germline ends. This CDR3 has 13 residues. Germline-derived CDR1 and CDR2 are GTSNPN and SVGIG (reference sequence). For the CDR3, the DNA is TGTGCCTGGAGTGTAATAGGAGCTTATGGCTACACCTTC. Encoded protein: CAWSVIGAYGYTF. The full variable domain, with the rest looked up from reference TRBV30 and TRBJ1-2, is SQTIHQWPATLVQPVGSPLSLECTVEGTSNPNLYWYRQAAGRGLQLLFYSVGIGQISSEVPQNLSASRPQDRQFILSSKKLLLSDSGFYLCAWSVIGAYGYTFGSGTRLTVV.

The chain combines TRBV10-3 with TRBJ1-1; 7 bases match TRBD1. Germline assignment: CDR1 ENHRY and CDR2 SYGVKD. The trim removed 3 bases at V and 7 bases at J, leaving 11 bases unmatched. The CDR3 is made up of 15 amino acids. Here the CDR3 DNA reads TGTGCCATCAGTGATCCGACAGGGAATCGAAGTGAAGCTTTCTTT. Translation: CAISDPTGNRSEAFF.

The chain links TRBV9 to TRBJ2-3; 7 bases fit TRBD1. This CDR3 is built from 15 residues. Trimming took 0 bases from V and 2 from J; bases not matched to a gene: 3. Germline lookup yields CDR1 SGDLS and CDR2 YYNGEE. CDR3 in DNA: TGTGCCAGCAGCGTAGAAACAGGGGCCACAGATACGCAGTATTTT. It codes for CASSVETGATDTQYF.

A few counts support this clone. The J gene is TRBJ2-7, the V gene TRBV9; D possibly corresponds to TRBD1 (5 bases). Trimming took 0 bases from V and 0 from J, leaving 10 bases between them. The CDR3 is 15 residues long. CDR1 and CDR2 (germline): SGDLS, YYNGEE. The CDR3 sequence: CASSVGGASSYEQYF. The DNA for the CDR3 is TGTGCCAGCAGCGTAGGTGGGGCCAGCTCCTACGAGCAGTACTTC. Based on the CDR3 plus reference TRBV9 and TRBJ2-7, the full variable domain is DSGVTQTPKHLITATGQRVTLRCSPRSGDLSVYWYQQSLDQGLQFLIQYYNGEERAKGNILERFSAQQFPDLHSELNLSSLELGDSALYFCASSVGGASSYEQYFGPGTRLTVT.

The rearrangement links TRBV5-8 to TRBJ2-1, with 9 bases lining up with TRBD2. The CDR3 spans 14 residues. Germline trimming cut 2 bases from V and 11 bases from J; bases unmatched to any gene: 8. CDR1 is SGHTS and CDR2 is YDEGEE in the germline V gene. This CDR3 is CASSFGIAGAKQFF. The CDR3 DNA follows: TGTGCCAGCAGCTTCGGGATAGCGGGGGCCAAGCAGTTCTTC.

The chain employs TRBV7-2 and TRBJ1-1; 8 bases are a match to TRBD1. Unmatched junction bases numbered 6, after V lost 5 bases and J lost 1 base. CDR1 and CDR2 from the germline V gene are SGHTA and FQGNSA. This CDR3 contains 15 residues. The CDR3 sequence: CASSISGGSNTEAFF. The CDR3 bases are TGTGCCAGCAGCATATCAGGGGGCTCGAACACTGAAGCTTTCTTT. Using reference TRBV7-2 and TRBJ1-1 for the parts outside the CDR3, the full variable domain is GAGVSQSPSNKVTEKGKDVELRCDPISGHTALYWYRQSLGQGLEFLIYFQGNSAPDKSGLPSDRFSAERTGGSVSTLTIQRTQQEDSAVYLCASSISGGSNTEAFFGQGTRLTVV.

This rearrangement joins TRBV27 to TRBJ2-7; D gene uncertain. Trimming removed 6 bases at V and 3 bases at J, with 6 bases between. The CDR3 sequence is 11 residues long. Germline CDR1 MNHEY, CDR2 SMNVEV (reference sequence). For the CDR3, the DNA is TGTGCCAGCAGGCACTACTACGAGCAGTACTTC. This gives the protein CASRHYYEQYF.

The CDR3 DNA is TGCGCCAGCAGCCAAGATCTAGTAGGCAGCAACTATGGCTACACCTTC. Protein: CASSQDLVGSNYGYTF. The chain combines TRBV4-3 with TRBJ1-2, with unresolved D. This CDR3 region has 16 residues. V dropped 0 bases and J dropped 2 bases, with 13 bases sitting between them. The germline CDR1 and CDR2 sequences are LGHNA and YSLEER.

This clone turned up a few times. The V and J genes are TRBV11-2 and TRBJ1-2; D remains ambiguous. The V gene lost 5 bases and the J gene lost 4 bases, with 11 bases spanning the gap. Per germline, CDR1 SGHAT and CDR2 FQNNGV. The CDR3 spans 13 residues. CDR3 coding DNA: TGTGCCAGCAGCCCCGGAGAAAGCTATGGCTACACCTTC. Translated, it gives CASSPGESYGYTF.